This TCR beta chain is from a study of T cells after yellow fever vaccination. The study's findings and limits: Sorted repertoires could include abundant contaminating clonotypes from bulk cells.

The TCR cDNA carried a universal primer site and UMIs from 5'RACE template switching. TCRdb re-analysed the 5' RACE reads in MiXCR, keeping a single row per CDR3 protein. The data contain about 430,000 distinct CDR3 sequences, roughly a sixth of them singletons. Trimming removed 6 bases from V and 3 bases from J; junction bases left unmatched: 4. Germline loops: CDR1 DFQATT, CDR2 SNEGSKA (reference sequence). The CDR3 extends over 13 amino acids. This clonotype has only a few counts. Antigen: not known. The TCR comes from a young man who received the YFV17D yellow fever vaccine. This chain uses TRBV20-1 with TRBJ2-3; 9 nucleotides align to TRBD1. This sample comprised PBMCs, obtained before the yellow fever booster vaccination. This CDR3 is CSALGQGTDTQYF. CDR3 DNA sequence: TGCAGTGCCCTCGGACAGGGGACAGATACGCAGTATTTT.